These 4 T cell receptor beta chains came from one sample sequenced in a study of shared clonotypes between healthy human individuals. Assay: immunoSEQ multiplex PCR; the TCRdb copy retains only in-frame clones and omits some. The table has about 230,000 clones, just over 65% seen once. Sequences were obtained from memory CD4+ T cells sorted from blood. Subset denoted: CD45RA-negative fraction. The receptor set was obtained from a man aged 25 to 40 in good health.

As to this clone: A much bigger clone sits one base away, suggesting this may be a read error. CDR3 region: CASSVDRNYGYTF. The CDR3 region has the DNA TGTGCCAGCAGCGTGGACAGAAACTATGGCTACACCTTC. The V gene is TRBV2, the J gene TRBJ1-2; D might be TRBD1 (6 bases). V was shortened by 6 bases and J by 2 bases, with 10 bases between the two germline ends. The CDR3 contains 13 residues. Germline V lookup: CDR1 SNHLY, CDR2 FYNNEI. The full variable domain, completed using reference TRBV2 and TRBJ1-2, is EPEVTQTPSHQVTQMGQEVILRCVPISNHLYFYWYRQILGQKVEFLVSFYNNEISEKSEIFDDQFSVERPDGSNFTLKIRSTKLEDSAMYFCASSVDRNYGYTFGSGTRLTVV.

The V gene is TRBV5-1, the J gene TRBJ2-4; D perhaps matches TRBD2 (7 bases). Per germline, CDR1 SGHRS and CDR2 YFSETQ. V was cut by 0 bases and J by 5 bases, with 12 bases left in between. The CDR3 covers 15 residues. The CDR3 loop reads CASSLVGGAENIQYF. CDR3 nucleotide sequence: TGCGCCAGCAGCTTGGTTGGGGGGGCGGAAAACATTCAGTACTTC.

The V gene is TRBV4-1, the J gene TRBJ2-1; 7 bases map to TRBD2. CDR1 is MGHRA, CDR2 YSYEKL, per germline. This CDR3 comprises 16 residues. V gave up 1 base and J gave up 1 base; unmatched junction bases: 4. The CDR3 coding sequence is TGCGCCAGCAGCCAAGCGGCGGGAGCTTCCTACAATGAGCAGTTCTTC. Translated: CASSQAAGASYNEQFF.

The CDR3 DNA reads as TGTGCCAGCAGCTTATTTGAGACCTACGAGCAGTACTTC. This codes for CASSLFETYEQYF. The chain recombines TRBV11-2 with TRBJ2-7; no reliable D call. CDR3 length equals 13 residues. Between the trimmed V and J ends, which lost 2 bases and 2 bases, there was a span of 7 bases. Per the germline V gene, CDR1 is SGHAT and CDR2 is FQNNGV.